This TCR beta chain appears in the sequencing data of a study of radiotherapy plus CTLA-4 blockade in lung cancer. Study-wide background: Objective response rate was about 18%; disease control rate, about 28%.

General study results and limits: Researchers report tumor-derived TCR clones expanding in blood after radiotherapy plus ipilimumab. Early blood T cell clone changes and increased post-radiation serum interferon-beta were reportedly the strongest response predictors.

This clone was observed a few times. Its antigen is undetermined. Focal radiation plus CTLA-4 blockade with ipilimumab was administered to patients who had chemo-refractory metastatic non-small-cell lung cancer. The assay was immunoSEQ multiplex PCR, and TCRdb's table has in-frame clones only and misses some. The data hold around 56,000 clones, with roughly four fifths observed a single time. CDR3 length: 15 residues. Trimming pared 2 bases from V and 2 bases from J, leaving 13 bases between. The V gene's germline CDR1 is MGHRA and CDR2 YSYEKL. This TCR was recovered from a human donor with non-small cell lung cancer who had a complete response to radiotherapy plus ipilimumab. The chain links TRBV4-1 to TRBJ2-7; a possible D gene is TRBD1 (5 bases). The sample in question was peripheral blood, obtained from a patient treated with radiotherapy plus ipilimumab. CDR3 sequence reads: CASSQHILQAYEQYF. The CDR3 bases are TGCGCCAGCAGCCAACATATTCTACAGGCCTACGAGCAGTACTTC.